The present T cell receptor beta chain was sequenced within a study of T cell clonality in common variable immunodeficiency. General study findings and limits: TCRbeta clonality was increased in CVID versus healthy controls.

Here immunoSEQ multiplex PCR was the method, and the copy in TCRdb shows in-frame clones only, minus some. The sample is made up of around 30,000 clones, none counted only once. V was shortened by 7 bases and J by 0 bases, with 15 bases between the two germline ends. This CDR3 contains 14 residues. Germline V gene lookup returns CDR1 DFQATT and CDR2 SNEGSKA (reference sequence). This clone was seen many times. Antigen specificity is unknown. The read ends 3 residues early relative to the CDR3; the germline J gene fills the gap. The V and J genes are TRBV20-1 and TRBJ1-1; D perhaps matches TRBD1 (5 bases). This clonotype originated in a person aged 18 to 75 in good health. What was sequenced was peripheral blood mononuclear cells. CDR3 loop: CSGTTSGMNTEAFF. The sequenced CDR3 bases are TGCAGTGGGACGACCTCAGGGATGAACACTGAA.